This T cell receptor beta chain was identified during a study of cytomegalovirus exposure and HLA in healthy donors. Vbeta (60) and Jbeta (13) primers were used in the PCR. Sequenced by immunoSEQ multiplex PCR; TCRdb stores in-frame clones only, minus some. The data contain 170,000 or so clones, almost 85% of them singletons. This CDR3 contains 15 residues. V was pared by 5 bases and J by 4 bases, with 8 bases of the junction left unmatched. Germline V CDR1 and CDR2: SGHTA, FQGNSA. The V gene is TRBV7-2, the J gene TRBJ1-2; 9 bases match TRBD1. The sequence derives from a girl aged 5 to 17 in good health and CMV-seropositive. The specimen sequenced was PBMCs. In nucleotides, the CDR3 is TGTGCCAGCAGCACTCGACAGGGGGGTCCCTATGGCTACACCTTC. As protein: CASSTRQGGPYGYTF.